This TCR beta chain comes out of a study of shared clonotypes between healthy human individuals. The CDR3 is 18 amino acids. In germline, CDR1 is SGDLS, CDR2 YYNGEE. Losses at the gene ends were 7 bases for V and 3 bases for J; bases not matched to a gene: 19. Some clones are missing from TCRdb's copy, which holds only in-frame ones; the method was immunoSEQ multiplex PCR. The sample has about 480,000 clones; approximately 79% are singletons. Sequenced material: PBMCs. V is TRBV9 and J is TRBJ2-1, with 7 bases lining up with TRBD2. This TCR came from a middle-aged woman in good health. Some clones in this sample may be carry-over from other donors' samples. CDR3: CASSEGLAETLGYNEQFF. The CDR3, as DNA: TGTGCCAGCTCCGAGGGGCTAGCGGAAACACTTGGCTACAATGAGCAGTTCTTC. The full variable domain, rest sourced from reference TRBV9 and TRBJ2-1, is DSGVTQTPKHLITATGQRVTLRCSPRSGDLSVYWYQQSLDQGLQFLIQYYNGEERAKGNILERFSAQQFPDLHSELNLSSLELGDSALYFCASSEGLAETLGYNEQFFGPGTRLTVL.